This T cell receptor beta chain was retrieved from a study of Graves' ophthalmopathy and Graves' hyperthyroidism. Newly diagnosed, the hyperthyroidism patients had under 2 months' duration and were aged 18 to 65. This clonotype occurred a few times. The authors amplified TCR beta CDR3 regions from RNA transcripts. First-round RT-PCR relied on HTBI primers, and a second-round multiplex PCR came next. Each CDR3 protein gets one entry after TCRdb re-called the multiplex PCR reads with MiXCR. Among about 620,000 distinct CDR3 sequences listed, around a fifth were seen once. Deletions cut 5 bases from V and 2 bases from J, with 13 bases between. CDR1 and CDR2 from the germline V gene are SGHTA and FQGNSA. This CDR3 is built from 14 residues.

The sample consisted of peripheral blood. V usage is TRBV7-2 and J usage is TRBJ2-7; D perhaps matches TRBD1 (5 bases). This clonotype was obtained from a young woman with stable Graves' hyperthyroidism. Some clones in this sample may be carry-over from other donors' samples. The CDR3 here is CASSTDQGPYEQYF. In DNA, the CDR3 is TGTGCCAGCAGCACAGACCAGGGCCCCTACGAGCAGTACTTC.